Below, 23 T cell receptor beta chains from the same sample are listed, as sequenced in a study of CD8 T cells in Susac syndrome. RNA in amounts of roughly 0.5 to 1 ug was reverse transcribed with random hexamers. MiXCR, applied by TCRdb to the immunoSEQ multiplex PCR reads, yields one record per CDR3 protein. The table includes 150,000 to 200,000 distinct CDR3 sequences, more than 90% detected once. Sequencing input: CD4+ T cells from PBMCs. Receptors originate from a human donor with Susac syndrome.

V is TRBV30 and J is TRBJ1-5; maybe TRBD1 (5 bases). The V and J ends lost 2 bases and 1 base respectively, with 9 bases between them. The CDR3 is 14 amino acids. Germline CDR1 and CDR2: GTSNPN and SVGIG (reference sequence). CDR3 nucleotides: TGTGCCTGGAGTCAGGGTCGAAGCAATCAGCCCCAGCATTTT. It specifies CAWSQGRSNQPQHF.

The chain carries TRBV20-1 and TRBJ2-1, with 11 bases matching TRBD2. The length of the CDR3 is 16 residues. V was clipped by 2 bases and J by 4 bases; unmatched bases: 7. In germline, CDR1 is DFQATT, CDR2 SNEGSKA (reference sequence). CDR3 sequence reads: CSARSLAGGRYNEQFF. CDR3 coding DNA: TGCAGTGCTAGAAGCCTAGCGGGGGGCCGGTACAATGAGCAGTTCTTC.

The chain combines TRBV29-1 with TRBJ2-7; 9 nucleotides align to TRBD1. The CDR3 sequence is 13 residues long. The germline gives CDR1 SQVTM, CDR2 ANQGSEA. V shed 5 bases, J shed 3 bases, and the junction held 5 bases outside the gene matches. CDR3 bases: TGCAGCGTTTCCGTGGGACAGGGCTACGAGCAGTACTTC. This translates into CSVSVGQGYEQYF.

The chain has TRBV6-5 and TRBJ1-5; no firm D call. V was trimmed by 5 bases and J by 5 bases, leaving 10 bases between them. This CDR3 is 13 amino acids long. The germline V gene has CDR1 MNHEY and CDR2 SVGAGI. The CDR3 spells CASSTGSDQPQHF. The CDR3 coding sequence is TGTGCCAGCAGTACCGGGTCTGATCAGCCCCAGCATTTT.

V is TRBV3-1 and J is TRBJ1-5; D unresolved. Germline V CDR1 and CDR2: LGHDT, YNNKEL (reference sequence). Trimming shortened V by 0 bases and J by 7 bases, and 10 bases separated the two germline ends. This CDR3 comprises 14 residues. DNA for the CDR3: TGTGCCAGCAGCCAAGATGCCAGAGCCCAGCCCCAGCATTTT. Translation: CASSQDARAQPQHF. Filled out from reference TRBV3-1 and TRBJ1-5, the complete variable domain reads DTAVSQTPKYLVTQMGNDKSIKCEQNLGHDTMYWYKQDSKKFLKIMFSYNNKELIINETVPNRFSPKSPDKAHLNLHINSLELGDSAVYFCASSQDARAQPQHFGDGTRLSIL.

The chain couples TRBV6-5 to TRBJ1-4; D might be TRBD1 (6 bases). The V and J ends lost 6 bases and 8 bases respectively, with 19 bases between them. The CDR3 is 15 amino acids. Germline assignment: CDR1 MNHEY and CDR2 SVGAGI. CDR3 nucleotides: TGTGCCAGCAGACTTGTTCCGGGGGCAGGCGAAAAACTGTTTTTT. This encodes CASRLVPGAGEKLFF.

The chain uses TRBV5-4 and TRBJ1-4, with 7 bases that match TRBD1. The CDR3 is made up of 17 amino acids. Germline lookup yields CDR1 SGHNT and CDR2 YYREEE (reference sequence). The trim removed 4 bases at V and 0 bases at J, leaving 9 bases unmatched. The CDR3 DNA sequence: TGTGCCAGCAGCCCGACTGGGACAGTGACAACTAATGAAAAACTGTTTTTT. Its protein is CASSPTGTVTTNEKLFF.

V usage is TRBV28 and J usage is TRBJ1-5; the D is unclear. V was shortened by 8 bases and J by 6 bases, with 14 bases between the two germline ends. The CDR3 loop spans 13 amino acids. CDR1 and CDR2 from the germline V gene are MDHEN and SYDVKM. This CDR3 is CASVPGFSQPQHF. DNA for the CDR3: TGTGCCAGCGTTCCGGGTTTTTCTCAGCCCCAGCATTTT.

The chain combines TRBV28 with TRBJ1-4; TRBD1 matches 7 bases. The V gene end was trimmed by 6 bases and the J gene end by 13 bases; junction bases not matched to a gene: 8. The CDR3 is 12 amino acids. Germline V gene lookup returns CDR1 MDHEN and CDR2 SYDVKM. The CDR3 loop is CASRPETGRLFF. CDR3 in DNA: TGTGCCAGCAGACCCGAGACAGGGAGACTGTTTTTT. The full variable domain, in which reference TRBV28 and TRBJ1-4 provide the parts outside the CDR3, is DVKVTQSSRYLVKRTGEKVFLECVQDMDHENMFWYRQDPGLGLRLIYFSYDVKMKEKGDIPEGYSVSREKKERFSLILESASTNQTSMYLCASRPETGRLFFGSGTQLSVL.

On this clonotype itself: One end of the junction is discordant with germline, which a read error may explain. The chain employs TRBV29-1 and TRBJ1-6; D is unclear. The CDR3 loop spans 14 amino acids. Germline V lookup: CDR1 SQVTM, CDR2 ANQGSEA. The CDR3 reads CSVQDRDFNSPLHF. CDR3 nucleotides: TGCAGCGTTCAAGACCGGGATTTTAATTCACCCCTCCACTTT.

The CDR3 nucleotides are TGTGCCAGTAGTAGACCCGGGAGGGGGAGCTCCTACAATGAGCAGTTCTTC. This translates into CASSRPGRGSSYNEQFF. The V gene is TRBV19, the J gene TRBJ2-1; 8 nucleotides match TRBD2. Germline loops: CDR1 LNHDA, CDR2 SQIVND (reference sequence). Trimming took 4 bases from V and 0 from J; bases not matched to a gene: 8. CDR3 length: 17 residues.

This chain joins TRBV6-2 or TRBV6-3 and TRBJ2-3; 7 bases match TRBD1. Germline-derived CDR1 and CDR2 are MNHEY and SVGEGT. The junction had 12 bases not matched to a gene; V was cut back by 6 bases and J by 0 bases. CDR3 size: 17 residues. As DNA, the CDR3 is TGTGCCAGCAGCCGTATACAGGGGCCACATAGCACAGATACGCAGTATTTT. This translates into CASSRIQGPHSTDTQYF.

V gene TRBV12-3 or TRBV12-4 combines with J gene TRBJ1-1; no reliable D call. V lost 6 bases, J lost 1 base, and 12 bases lay in between. The CDR3 has 14 amino acids. The CDR3 DNA sequence: TGTGCCAGCAGCCCCGCACAATGGAACACTGAAGCTTTCTTT. It is translated as CASSPAQWNTEAFF.

The rearrangement uses TRBV6-6 and TRBJ1-2; TRBD1 aligns across 12 bases. CDR1 MNHNY and CDR2 SVGAGI come from the germline V gene (reference sequence). CDR3 length equals 15 residues. The trim removed 7 bases at V and 2 bases at J, leaving 5 bases unmatched. The CDR3 DNA follows: TGTGCCAGCAAGGGACAGGGGGCGTCAAACTATGGCTACACCTTC. It yields the protein CASKGQGASNYGYTF.

The chain employs TRBV19 and TRBJ2-3, with 8 bases that match TRBD1. CDR1 and CDR2 from the germline V gene are LNHDA and SQIVND (reference sequence). V gave up 11 bases and J gave up 6 bases; unmatched junction bases: 10. The CDR3 runs to 13 residues. CDR3 DNA sequence: TGTGCCGCGTCCAGGGACAGGCGGGATACGCAGTATTTT. Translation: CAASRDRRDTQYF.

V gene TRBV30 combines with J gene TRBJ2-1, with 8 bases identical to TRBD2. The germline CDR1 and CDR2 sequences are GTSNPN and SVGIG (reference sequence). The CDR3 has 14 residues. J was trimmed by 2 bases and V by 3 bases; bases with no gene match: 3. The CDR3 spells CAWRGLGAYNEQFF. The CDR3 coding sequence is TGTGCCTGGAGGGGACTAGGGGCCTACAATGAGCAGTTCTTC.

The chain joins TRBV11-2 to TRBJ2-7, with a weak D call TRBD1 (5 bases). Germline V gives CDR1 SGHAT, CDR2 FQNNGV. The CDR3 length is 15 residues. Between the trimmed V and J ends, which lost 2 bases and 6 bases, there was a span of 17 bases. CDR3 protein: CASSLLTGDRGEQYF. The DNA for the CDR3 is TGTGCCAGCAGCTTACTGACCGGAGATAGGGGCGAGCAGTACTTC.

This clonotype occurred once. The CDR3 nucleotides read TGTGCCAGTAGTATAAGGGTAAATCAGCCCCAGCATTTT. It encodes CASSIRVNQPQHF. The V and J genes are TRBV19 and TRBJ1-5; D not certain. The CDR3 totals 13 residues. With 2 bases removed from V and 4 bases from J, the gap between germline ends came to 6 bases. The V gene's germline CDR1 is LNHDA and CDR2 SQIVND (reference sequence).

The rearrangement joins TRBV3-1 to TRBJ2-1; D call uncertain. Germline V lookup: CDR1 LGHDT, CDR2 YNNKEL (reference sequence). V lost 1 base and J lost 6, with 10 bases in between. The CDR3 runs 14 residues. The CDR3 protein is CASSQVLSTNEQFF. In nucleotides, the CDR3 is TGTGCCAGCAGCCAAGTTCTAAGCACCAATGAGCAGTTCTTC.

This rearrangement joins TRBV4-1 to TRBJ2-3, with D perhaps being TRBD1 or TRBD2 (5 bases each). Germline CDR1 and CDR2: MGHRA and YSYEKL. The CDR3 sequence is 15 residues long. V was pared by 1 base and J by 0 bases, with 8 bases between. In nucleotides, the CDR3 is TGCGCCAGCAGCCAAGGGGGGATTAGCACAGATACGCAGTATTTT. Encoded protein: CASSQGGISTDTQYF.

The chain employs TRBV2 and TRBJ2-7; D remains ambiguous. The V gene's germline CDR1 is SNHLY and CDR2 FYNNEI. Trimming stripped 5 bases from V and 2 bases from J, with 4 bases between. CDR3 length: 11 amino acids. Here the CDR3 reads CASSTTYEQYF. The CDR3 nucleotides read TGTGCCAGCAGTACCACCTACGAGCAGTACTTC.

V gene TRBV30 combines with J gene TRBJ2-3; TRBD2 might be the D (6 bases). This CDR3 region has 15 residues. From germline, CDR1 is GTSNPN and CDR2 SVGIG (reference sequence). The V gene lost 1 base and the J gene lost 2 bases, with 13 bases spanning the gap. CDR3 bases: TGTGCCTGGAGTGCAAGGCGGGGAATCACAGATACGCAGTATTTT. Its translation is CAWSARRGITDTQYF.

For the CDR3, the DNA is TGTGCCAGCAGCCGCGATACCTACGAGCAGTACTTC. It yields the protein CASSRDTYEQYF. The rearrangement joins TRBV5-4 to TRBJ2-7; D is unclear. CDR1 is SGHNT and CDR2 is YYREEE in the germline V gene (reference sequence). The CDR3 is 12 amino acids. V lost 4 bases, J lost 2 bases, and 7 bases lay in between.